These T cell receptor beta chains were read from a single sample in a study of T cell responses to AZD1222 COVID-19 vaccine. Generated by immunoSEQ multiplex PCR, the TCRdb table keeps only in-frame clones and is missing some. The sample holds 90,000 or so clones; over 70% are singletons and the top ten take 16%. Source: peripheral blood, taken on day 0 of AZD1222 vaccination. The receptors shown here come from an adult in good health. Each CDR3 is given with its conserved first and last residue. Each record gives: V gene, clone size, J gene, D gene, CDR3 protein, CDR3 DNA. The D gene is left open where the match is weak. Rows give clone size only sometimes, using once, few, many, or a class for an expanded clone.

TRBV11-2	-	TRBJ1-2	-	CASRGTKNLYGYTF	TGTGCCAGCAGGGGGACAAAAAATCTCTATGGCTACACCTTC
TRBV5-1	-	TRBJ1-4	TRBD1	CASSLAGQREKLFF	TGCGCCAGCAGCTTGGCGGGACAGAGAGAAAAACTGTTTTTT
TRBV7-8	-	TRBJ1-4	-	CASSSGPSNEKLFF	TGTGCCAGCAGCTCGGGACCCAGCAATGAAAAACTGTTTTTT
TRBV12-3/TRBV12-4	-	TRBJ1-2	-	CASSDSRNYGYTF	TGTGCCAGCAGTGACAGCCGGAACTATGGCTACACCTTC
TRBV7-2	-	TRBJ1-2	-	CASSLGMGYTF	TGTGCCAGCAGCTTAGGGATGGGCTACACCTTC
TRBV12-3/TRBV12-4	-	TRBJ2-1	TRBD1	CAVRGLYNEQFF	TGTGCCGTCAGGGGGCTCTACAATGAGCAGTTCTTC
TRBV7-7	once	TRBJ2-7	-	CASSLSQSSYEQYF	TGTGCTAGCAGCTTAAGTCAATCTTCCTACGAGCAGTACTTC
TRBV24-1	-	TRBJ2-7	-	CATSDSGSVAYEQYF	TGTGCCACCAGTGATTCCGGGTCCGTCGCCTACGAGCAGTACTTC
TRBV10-2	-	TRBJ1-5	-	CASTSGAAQPQHF	TGCGCCAGCACTTCAGGGGCCGCCCAGCCCCAGCATTTT
TRBV9	-	TRBJ1-2	-	CASSHRYVGGAGDYGYTF	TGTGCCAGCAGCCACCGATATGTGGGGGGCGCCGGAGACTATGGCTACACCTTC
TRBV28	-	TRBJ2-7	TRBD1	CASSPNDRDLYEQYF	TGTGCCAGCAGTCCAAATGACAGGGACCTCTACGAGCAGTACTTC
TRBV27	-	TRBJ1-1	-	CASSLSPGANTEAFF	TGTGCCAGCAGTTTATCTCCGGGGGCGAACACTGAAGCTTTCTTT
TRBV6-5	once	TRBJ1-3	-	CASSYSTQGSGNTIYF	TGTGCCAGCAGTTACTCGACGCAGGGTTCTGGAAACACCATATATTTT
TRBV5-4	-	TRBJ2-2	TRBD1	CASNSGTGNTGELFF	TGTGCCAGCAACTCCGGGACAGGGAACACCGGGGAGCTGTTTTTT
TRBV5-1	-	TRBJ2-2	TRBD2	CASSRGGLADIMNTGELFF	TGCGCCAGCAGCCGGGGGGGACTAGCGGACATTATGAACACCGGGGAGCTGTTTTTT
TRBV6-5	-	TRBJ1-5	-	CASRTTGISDQPQHF	TGTGCCAGCAGAACTACAGGGATTTCAGACCAGCCCCAGCATTTT
TRBV9	-	TRBJ2-2	TRBD1	CATGTGGFTGELFF	TGTGCCACCGGGACAGGGGGCTTCACCGGGGAGCTGTTTTTT
TRBV29-1	once	TRBJ1-2	-	CSVGELSYGYTF	TGCAGCGTTGGGGAATTAAGCTATGGCTACACCTTC
TRBV30	-	TRBJ1-3	TRBD1	CAWSVQGAGNTIYF	TGTGCCTGGAGTGTACAGGGGGCGGGAAACACCATATATTTT
TRBV6-2/TRBV6-3	-	TRBJ1-2	-	CASSYGNGGYTF	TGTGCCAGCAGTTATGGCAACGGTGGCTACACCTTC
TRBV6-6	-	TRBJ1-4	-	CASSRRPGLIMGTNEKLFF	TGTGCCAGCAGTCGCCGTCCGGGCCTTATAATGGGGACTAATGAAAAACTGTTTTTT
TRBV19	-	TRBJ1-1	-	CASSAQLVNTEAFF	TGTGCCAGTAGTGCCCAGTTGGTGAACACTGAAGCTTTCTTT
TRBV20-1	once	TRBJ2-7	-	CSARTYEQYF	TGCAGTGCTAGAACCTACGAGCAGTACTTC
TRBV24-1	-	TRBJ1-2	-	CATSEHYGYTF	TGTGCCACCAGTGAGCACTATGGCTACACCTTC
TRBV6-1	few	TRBJ1-4	-	CASSESLTNEKLFF	TGTGCCAGCAGTGAAAGTTTAACTAATGAAAAACTGTTTTTT
TRBV28	-	TRBJ1-2	TRBD1	CASSFTVGQGSYGYTF	TGTGCCAGCAGTTTTACTGTGGGACAGGGTTCCTATGGCTACACCTTC
TRBV6-5	-	TRBJ1-1	-	CATQGMNTEAFF	TGTGCCACACAGGGCATGAACACTGAAGCTTTCTTT
TRBV29-1	-	TRBJ2-7	-	CTVESGFSYEQYF	TGCACCGTGGAATCAGGATTCTCCTACGAGCAGTACTTC
TRBV19	-	TRBJ2-4	-	CASSIGRNIQYF	TGTGCCAGTAGTATTGGGAGGAACATTCAGTACTTC
TRBV28	-	TRBJ1-3	-	CASSLFPQSGNTIYF	TGTGCCAGCAGTTTATTCCCCCAATCTGGAAACACCATATATTTT
TRBV11-2	-	TRBJ2-3	-	CASSQGGLRTDTQYF	TGTGCCAGCAGTCAGGGCGGCCTTAGAACAGATACGCAGTATTTT
TRBV24-1	-	TRBJ2-4	-	CATSSTRMGIQYF	TGTGCCACCAGTTCGACCCGCATGGGGATTCAGTACTTC
TRBV6-1	-	TRBJ2-3	-	CASSEGPWTDTQYF	TGTGCCAGCAGTGAAGGGCCTTGGACAGATACGCAGTATTTT
TRBV5-1	-	TRBJ1-3	-	CASSLNTAGNTIYF	TGCGCCAGCAGCTTGAATACAGCTGGAAACACCATATATTTT
TRBV29-1	-	TRBJ2-1	TRBD2	CSVPGLFNEQFF	TGCAGCGTACCGGGACTATTCAATGAGCAGTTCTTC
TRBV7-8	-	TRBJ1-2	-	CASSLGASNYGYTF	TGTGCCAGCAGCTTAGGAGCTTCTAACTATGGCTACACCTTC
TRBV2	-	TRBJ1-4	-	CASSGGATNEKLFF	TGTGCCAGCAGTGGGGGTGCAACTAATGAAAAACTGTTTTTT